The clone carrying this T cell receptor beta chain was seen repeatedly, ten times or more. Profiling of TCR beta VDJ combinations and CDR3 sequences used genomic DNA as template. TCRdb re-called the reads through MiXCR, storing one row per CDR3 protein. This table holds around 290,000 distinct CDR3 sequences, under 65% found once. These data come from a study of CD8+CD57+ T cells in acquired aplastic anemia. Patients included in sequencing had previously demonstrated CD8+CD57+ cell expansion by flow cytometry. The CDR3 is 14 amino acids. With V trimmed by 6 bases and J by 5 bases, 8 bases remained unmatched.

Sequenced: sorted CD4+, CD8+, or CD8+CD57+ T cells (not recorded which) from PBMCs. The receptor was isolated from a human donor with aplastic anemia. This chain uses TRBV12-3 or TRBV12-4 with TRBJ2-7; 9 bases map to TRBD2. CDR3 DNA sequence: TGTGCCAGCAGCCGTAGCGGGAGTACCAACGAGCAGTACTTC. This encodes CASSRSGSTNEQYF.